These 20 T cell receptor beta chains were sequenced from one sample in a study of blood T cell repertoires in COVID-19. Assay: immunoSEQ multiplex PCR; the TCRdb copy retains only in-frame clones and omits some. Of around 260,000 clones listed, roughly 88% are singletons. The sequenced sample consisted of peripheral blood. The origin of the receptors is a woman aged 25 to 39 with active or convalescent COVID-19.

The genes are TRBV7-9 and TRBJ1-4; 7 nucleotides agree with TRBD1. This CDR3 is built from 18 residues. Germline lookup yields CDR1 SEHNR and CDR2 FQNEAQ (reference sequence). Unmatched junction bases numbered 11, after V lost 4 bases and J lost 0 bases. The DNA for the CDR3 is TGTGCCAGCAGCTCTTATAGGGGACAGTTCGCAACTAATGAAAAACTGTTTTTT. Encoded protein: CASSSYRGQFATNEKLFF.

The rearrangement joins TRBV11-2 to TRBJ2-1; no clear D. V was clipped by 2 bases and J by 7 bases, with 6 bases between them. This CDR3 is built from 12 residues. CDR1 is SGHAT, CDR2 FQNNGV, per germline. CDR3 DNA: TGTGCCAGCAGCTTATTACAGAATGAGCAGTTCTTC. Translated, it gives CASSLLQNEQFF.

The rearrangement joins TRBV6-6 to TRBJ1-2; 7 nucleotides align to TRBD1. V shed 5 bases, J shed 3 bases, and the junction held 15 bases outside the gene matches. The CDR3 consists of 17 residues. Germline loops: CDR1 MNHNY, CDR2 SVGAGI (reference sequence). CDR3 nucleotides: TGTGCCAGCAGTCGCGGCCTCGAGACAGGGCTCGACTATGGCTACACCTTC. Its translation is CASSRGLETGLDYGYTF.

As regards this clone: Compared with germline, one end of the junction differs, possibly owing to a read error. V usage is TRBV4-3 and J usage is TRBJ2-3, with D possibly being TRBD2 (5 bases). The CDR3 contains 13 residues. Germline V lookup: CDR1 LGHNA, CDR2 YSLEER. CDR3 nucleotides: TGCGCCAGCAGCCGCCGTAAGGGAGCCCGCCCTTCTTTT. The encoded protein is CASSRRKGARPSF.

The rearrangement joins TRBV5-5 to TRBJ1-1; the D gene is possibly TRBD1 (5 bases). This CDR3 comprises 17 residues. Germline values: CDR1 SGHKS, CDR2 YYEKEE (reference sequence). Deletions cut 4 bases from V and 4 bases from J, with 23 bases between. CDR3 bases: TGTGCCAGCAGCCCTTTACCGGGCAGGGCAAGCAGCACTGAAGCTTTCTTT. Amino acids: CASSPLPGRASSTEAFF. Full variable domain (missing parts from reference TRBV5-5 and TRBJ1-1): DAGVTQSPTHLIKTRGQQVTLRCSPISGHKSVSWYQQVLGQGPQFIFQYYEKEERGRGNFPDRFSARQFPNYSSELNVNALLLGDSALYLCASSPLPGRASSTEAFFGQGTRLTVV.

The chain links TRBV9 to TRBJ1-2, with D possibly being TRBD1 (6 bases). CDR1 and CDR2 from the germline V gene are SGDLS and YYNGEE. The V gene lost 4 bases and the J gene lost 2 bases, with 9 bases spanning the gap. CDR3 length: 13 amino acids. Written as DNA, the CDR3 is TGTGCCAGCAGCCGAGACAGGAACTATGGCTACACCTTC. Protein: CASSRDRNYGYTF.

The chain uses TRBV19 and TRBJ2-1; D uncertain. In germline, CDR1 is LNHDA, CDR2 SQIVND (reference sequence). The ends were cut back, 5 bases at V and 3 bases at J, with 8 bases in the middle. There are 13 residues in the CDR3. CDR3 coding DNA: TGTGCCAGTAGTGTCGCAGTCTACAATGAGCAGTTCTTC. This sequence encodes CASSVAVYNEQFF.

J is TRBJ2-7 and V is TRBV6-5; no definite D call. V lost 10 bases, J lost 3 bases, and 10 bases lay in between. Germline lookup yields CDR1 MNHEY and CDR2 SVGAGI. The CDR3 has 11 residues. The CDR3, as DNA: TGTGCCACCCAGGTGGGCTACGAGCAGTACTTC. Amino acids: CATQVGYEQYF.

The rearrangement uses TRBV5-3 and TRBJ2-5; 8 nucleotides align to TRBD1. TRBV5-3 carries the ORF label, with uncertain function. The trim removed 4 bases at V and 7 bases at J, leaving 6 bases unmatched. The CDR3 is made up of 13 amino acids. CDR3 bases: TGTGCCAGAAGCCCCGTCGACAGGGGGACCCAGTACTTC. Its protein product is CARSPVDRGTQYF.

The chain carries TRBV7-3 and TRBJ2-1; 10 positions agree with TRBD2. The J segment lost 12 bases and the V segment lost 5 bases, leaving 7 bases of the junction unmatched. Germline V gives CDR1 SGHTA, CDR2 FQGTGA. The CDR3 extends over 13 amino acids. CDR3 region: CASSPSGGAVQFF. Written as DNA, the CDR3 is TGTGCCAGCAGCCCCAGCGGGGGGGCCGTGCAGTTCTTC.

This clone was observed once. The V call is TRBV7-2, the J call TRBJ1-4; D not certain. The CDR3 covers 15 residues. V was trimmed by 1 base and J by 4 bases, leaving 10 bases between them. The germline CDR1 and CDR2 sequences are SGHTA and FQGNSA. CDR3: CASSLGLAGNEKLFF. The CDR3 DNA sequence: TGTGCCAGCAGCTTAGGGTTGGCGGGTAATGAAAAACTGTTTTTT.

The chain is built from TRBV4-3 and TRBJ1-2, with D maybe TRBD1 (5 bases). This CDR3 has 15 amino acids. Germline V gene sequence: CDR1 LGHNA, CDR2 YSLEER. V dropped 1 base and J dropped 3 bases, with 12 bases sitting between them. The chain's CDR3 is CASSQGLWGDYGYTF. In nucleotides, the CDR3 is TGCGCCAGCAGCCAAGGGCTATGGGGCGACTATGGCTACACCTTC.

This clone was detected a few times. J is TRBJ1-6 and V is TRBV3-1 (or the pseudogene TRBV3-2); D possibly corresponds to TRBD1 (5 bases). This CDR3 contains 14 residues. CDR1 and CDR2 (germline): LGHDT, YNNKEL (reference sequence). The V end was cut by 5 bases, the J end by 11 bases, with 16 bases between. CDR3 sequence: CASSLVLREPPLHF. DNA for the CDR3: TGTGCCAGCAGCTTGGTGCTCAGGGAACCACCCCTCCACTTT.

The chain couples TRBV14 to TRBJ2-5, with a possible D match to TRBD1 (6 bases). V was shortened by 4 bases and J by 5 bases, with 17 bases between the two germline ends. CDR1 and CDR2 from the germline V gene are SGHDN and FVKESK. The CDR3 sequence is 15 residues long. CDR3 sequence reads: CASSRPHRDRETQYF. CDR3 coding DNA: TGTGCCAGCAGCCGCCCCCACAGGGATCGGGAGACCCAGTACTTC.

The chain links TRBV2 to TRBJ1-6; 10 bases map to TRBD1. Trimming at V came to 6 bases and at J to 6 bases, leaving 8 bases not matched to a gene. The CDR3 length is 16 residues. Per germline, CDR1 SNHLY and CDR2 FYNNEI. CDR3 sequence: CASSDPRDRGNSPLHF. CDR3 nucleotides: TGTGCCAGCAGCGATCCCCGGGACAGGGGTAATTCACCCCTCCACTTT.

This sequence joins TRBV4-3 and TRBJ2-1, with a weak D call TRBD2 (5 bases). The ends were cut back, 2 bases at V and 1 base at J, with 15 bases in the middle. Germline CDR1 is LGHNA and CDR2 is YSLEER. This CDR3 has 17 residues. The CDR3 DNA sequence: TGCGCCAGCAGCCAAAATTTTCCGGGATCTTCCTACAATGAGCAGTTCTTC. Translation: CASSQNFPGSSYNEQFF.

This clone was seen a handful of times. CDR3 DNA sequence: TGTGCCAGCAGCAAGGGGCACCGCCCTATACCGGGACAGGGGGCGACGAGAGATCAGCCCCAGCATTTT. This gives the protein CASSKGHRPIPGQGATRDQPQHF. V is TRBV21-1 and J is TRBJ1-5; the table's D call, TRBD1, was not checked against the DNA. TRBV21-1 is an annotated pseudogene. The CDR3 consists of 23 residues.

The rearrangement uses TRBV4-1 and TRBJ1-6; 8 bases are a match to TRBD1. V was pared by 4 bases and J by 0 bases, with 11 bases of the junction left unmatched. This CDR3 is built from 19 residues. Germline values: CDR1 MGHRA, CDR2 YSYEKL. The CDR3 is CASSPQGTGTFSYNSPLHF. The CDR3 nucleotides are TGCGCCAGCAGCCCCCAAGGGACAGGCACCTTCTCCTATAATTCACCCCTCCACTTT.

CDR3 sequence: CASSYEGSTDTQYF. DNA of the CDR3: TGTGCCAGCAGTTACGAGGGATCCACAGATACGCAGTATTTT. V gene TRBV6-6 combines with J gene TRBJ2-3, with D possibly being TRBD2 (5 bases). V was clipped by 2 bases and J by 2 bases, with 8 bases between them. This CDR3 spans 14 amino acids. Germline values: CDR1 MNHNY, CDR2 SVGAGI (reference sequence).

This chain connects TRBV27 to TRBJ2-7, with 9 bases fitting TRBD1. Germline assignment: CDR1 MNHEY and CDR2 SMNVEV (reference sequence). The CDR3 extends over 15 amino acids. V lost 4 bases to trimming and J lost 3 bases; unmatched junction nucleotides: 7. CDR3 coding DNA: TGTGCCAGCAGTTCCCATGGGACAGGGCTCTACGAGCAGTACTTC. Amino acids: CASSSHGTGLYEQYF.